This entry lists 17 T cell receptor beta chains sequenced from one sample in a study of blood T cell repertoires in COVID-19. Data came from immunoSEQ multiplex PCR; TCRdb stores just in-frame clones and leaves some out. The top ten clones hold around 5.5% of a sample with 95,000 to 120,000 clones, around 85% of them seen once. Sequenced sample: peripheral blood. Every receptor here comes from a woman aged 60-75 years with COVID-19, enrolled during active disease.

The genes are TRBV20-1 and TRBJ2-7; no reliable D call. The CDR3 is made up of 12 amino acids. V lost 3 bases to trimming and J lost 6 bases, with 12 bases between them. In germline, CDR1 is DFQATT, CDR2 SNEGSKA (reference sequence). The CDR3 is CSASSIEREQYF. For the CDR3, the DNA is TGCAGTGCTAGTAGTATTGAGCGCGAGCAGTACTTC.

The chain links TRBV7-9 to TRBJ1-2; 7 nucleotides align to TRBD1. Germline V gives CDR1 SEHNR, CDR2 FQNEAQ (reference sequence). After removal of 5 bases from V and 5 bases from J, the junction contained 5 bases not matched to a gene. CDR3 length: 13 amino acids. The CDR3 sequence is CASSDTGEYGYTF. For the CDR3, the DNA is TGTGCCAGCAGCGATACAGGGGAATATGGCTACACCTTC.

V is TRBV23-1 and J is TRBJ1-6; D is perhaps TRBD1 (6 bases). TRBV23-1 is an open reading frame whose function is uncertain. The CDR3 covers 21 residues. V dropped 1 base and J dropped 10 bases, with 32 bases sitting between them. The CDR3 DNA sequence: TGCGCCAGCAGTCAATGGACAGAATGTGTCGGAGTCGGGGTCGGGGACTCACCCCTCCACTTT. Protein product: CASSQWTECVGVGVGDSPLHF.

The rearrangement links TRBV14 to TRBJ1-4; D possibly corresponds to TRBD1 (5 bases). In germline, CDR1 is SGHDN, CDR2 FVKESK. The V and J ends lost 6 bases and 5 bases respectively, with 13 bases between them. This CDR3 has 14 amino acids. Here the CDR3 DNA reads TGTGCCAGCAGTCGGTTGCAGGGAAATGAAAAACTGTTTTTT. Amino acids: CASSRLQGNEKLFF.

V gene TRBV27 combines with J gene TRBJ1-5, with D tentatively TRBD1 (5 bases). Looked up from germline, CDR1 is MNHEY and CDR2 is SMNVEV (reference sequence). This CDR3 has 15 residues. Deletions cut 1 base from V and 6 bases from J, with 13 bases between. This CDR3 reads CASSLLPGEGQPQHF. In nucleotides, the CDR3 is TGTGCCAGCAGTTTATTACCGGGGGAAGGTCAGCCCCAGCATTTT.

The chain combines TRBV6-4 with TRBJ1-3; D is unresolved. CDR1 and CDR2 from the germline V gene are MRHNA and SNTAGT. This CDR3 region has 13 residues. V was clipped by 3 bases and J by 4 bases, with 7 bases between them. CDR3: CASSERVGNTIYF. The CDR3 nucleotides are TGTGCCAGCAGTGAGAGGGTAGGAAACACCATATATTTT.

The sample holds a few counts of this clone. The chain joins TRBV5-4 to TRBJ1-4, with a possible D match to TRBD1 (6 bases). The V end lost 4 bases, the J end lost 3 bases, and 13 bases lay between the germline ends. Germline V gene sequence: CDR1 SGHNT, CDR2 YYREEE (reference sequence). The CDR3 has 15 residues. The CDR3 sequence is CASSPGEGANEKLFF. Here the CDR3 DNA reads TGTGCCAGCAGCCCGGGGGAGGGGGCTAATGAAAAACTGTTTTTT.

This chain links TRBV6-5 with TRBJ2-5; tentative D call: TRBD2 (5 bases). The germline gives CDR1 MNHEY, CDR2 SVGAGI. This CDR3 region has 13 residues. Between the trimmed V and J ends, which lost 8 bases and 2 bases, there was a span of 12 bases. The CDR3 DNA reads as TGTGCCAGCCGCGTCGGGGTACAAGAGACCCAGTACTTC. Translation: CASRVGVQETQYF.

J is TRBJ1-5 and V is TRBV27; D perhaps matches TRBD1 (5 bases). CDR1 is MNHEY, CDR2 SMNVEV, per germline (reference sequence). The CDR3 length is 15 residues. Deletions cut 0 bases from V and 5 bases from J, with 11 bases between. The CDR3 reads CASSLSGGSHQPQHF. In DNA form, the CDR3 reads TGTGCCAGCAGTTTATCGGGGGGTTCCCATCAGCCCCAGCATTTT.

The rearrangement uses TRBV6-6 and TRBJ2-3, with D perhaps TRBD1 (6 bases). The CDR3 totals 15 residues. CDR1 is MNHNY and CDR2 is SVGAGI in the germline V gene (reference sequence). V was pared by 0 bases and J by 4 bases, with 11 bases between. The CDR3 is CASSYSVQGSDTQYF. The DNA for the CDR3 is TGTGCCAGCAGTTACTCGGTACAGGGATCAGATACGCAGTATTTT.

As concerns this clone: One end of the junction varies from germline; a read error may be responsible. The chain recombines TRBV7-7 with TRBJ2-7, with 12 bases lining up with TRBD2. Germline CDR1 and CDR2: SSHAT and FNYEAQ (reference sequence). The CDR3 is made up of 15 amino acids. This CDR3 reads CASSPGTSGSDEQYF. The CDR3 DNA sequence: TGTGCTAGCAGCCCGGGGACTAGCGGGTCGGACGAGCAGTACTTC.

Only one count was recorded for this clone. Other DNA sequences within the sample encode an identical CDR3. The chain joins TRBV5-1 to TRBJ2-5, with a weak D call TRBD2 (5 bases). The CDR3 runs 12 residues. The germline V gene has CDR1 SGHRS and CDR2 YFSETQ. The ends were cut back, 0 bases at V and 5 bases at J, with 5 bases in the middle. The CDR3 DNA reads as TGCGCCAGCAGCTTGGCGGGGGAGACCCAGTACTTC. This translates into CASSLAGETQYF.

CDR3 residues: CASSPIAGANTGELFF. The CDR3, as DNA: TGTGCCAGCAGCCCGATAGCGGGGGCCAACACCGGGGAGCTGTTTTTT. The chain links TRBV3-1 (or the pseudogene TRBV3-2) to TRBJ2-2, with 9 bases matching TRBD2. The V segment lost 4 bases and the J segment 2 bases; nucleotides outside the gene matches: 5. CDR3 length: 16 amino acids. Germline V gene sequence: CDR1 LGHDT, CDR2 YNNKEL (reference sequence).

The gene calls are TRBV27 and TRBJ2-2; 9 bases are shared with TRBD2. This CDR3 comprises 16 residues. V trimming: 4 bases; J trimming: 3 bases; junction bases outside the gene matches: 6. The germline CDR1 and CDR2 sequences are MNHEY and SMNVEV (reference sequence). CDR3 region: CASSYEAGGDTGELFF. DNA for the CDR3: TGTGCCAGCAGTTATGAGGCGGGGGGGGACACCGGGGAGCTGTTTTTT.

J is TRBJ1-5 and V is TRBV5-8; 7 bases are shared with TRBD1. Germline V gives CDR1 SGHTS, CDR2 YDEGEE. The V gene end was trimmed by 3 bases and the J gene end by 8 bases; junction bases not matched to a gene: 8. The CDR3 loop spans 14 amino acids. The CDR3: CASSSGQMNEPQHF. The CDR3 DNA follows: TGTGCCAGCAGCTCGGGACAGATGAACGAGCCCCAGCATTTT.

The chain links TRBV30 to TRBJ2-7, with 9 bases matching TRBD2. CDR1 is GTSNPN and CDR2 is SVGIG in the germline V gene (reference sequence). This CDR3 has 13 amino acids. V lost 3 bases to trimming and J lost 7 bases; unmatched junction nucleotides: 7. This CDR3 reads CAWSAGGDQEQYF. The CDR3 DNA reads as TGTGCCTGGAGCGCGGGAGGGGACCAGGAGCAGTACTTC.

The rearrangement uses TRBV10-3 and TRBJ1-1; 7 bases are a match to TRBD1. CDR3 length: 13 residues. Germline-derived CDR1 and CDR2 are ENHRY and SYGVKD. V dropped 10 bases and J dropped 0; count of bases not matched to a gene: 5. For the CDR3, the DNA is TGTGCCACCTGTACAGGGGTGAACACTGAAGCTTTCTTT. Residues: CATCTGVNTEAFF.